Here is one T cell receptor beta chain with its context. The data originate from a study of blood T cell repertoires in COVID-19. Background on the study: COVID-19 samples collected from the United States, Italy and Spain covered acute and convalescent phases. Sources were T cells, B-cell-depleted T cells, or PBMCs; the material itself was cDNA or gDNA.

As handled by the study authors: Amplifying reference gene primers gave estimates of nucleated cell counts. The repertoire was sequenced with immunoSEQ multiplex PCR; TCRdb's copy has only in-frame clones and lacks some. That table is the source of V, J and clone size, and D and trimming were worked out from the DNA. The sample holds about 200,000 clones; approximately 80% are singletons and the top ten take around 30%. V shed 10 bases and J shed 2 bases, with 17 bases lying between them. Germline V lookup: CDR1 LNHDA, CDR2 SQIVND (reference sequence). The CDR3 totals 14 residues. The clonotype was recovered from a man in his forties or fifties with acute or convalescent COVID-19. The sequenced material came from peripheral blood. This chain joins TRBV19 and TRBJ1-2; D is possibly TRBD1 (5 bases). CDR3 region: CATLGKAGNYGYTF. The CDR3 DNA reads as TGTGCCACCCTGGGGAAAGCAGGGAACTATGGCTACACCTTC.